The 25 T cell receptor beta chains given below trace back to one sample, sequenced in a study of vaccination effects on CD4 cells after COVID-19 (dated 2022 in TCRdb). Library generation was performed with the immunoSEQ multiplex PCR assay. TCRdb carries this immuneACCESS record with in-frame sequences only. Its versions omit some clonotypes, under half of them owing to an unresolved V gene in the studies checked, with the rest unexplained. The sample table lists about 66,000 clones, 70% to 80% of them with a count of one. The ten largest clones take up about 2.5% of the sample. After less than 13 days of culture, CD4+ T cells were isolated with the EasySep CD4+ T cell isolation kit. Each participant received two doses of an mRNA SARS-CoV-2 vaccine, either BNT162b2 or mRNA-1273. What these receptors recognize is not known. The sample in question was CD4+ T cells from PBMCs cultured without peptide, obtained after COVID-19 vaccination. The receptors originated from a human donor who received a COVID-19 vaccine.

This clone was counted once. The chain employs TRBV7-3 and TRBJ2-5; D uncertain. The CDR3 has 13 residues. V was trimmed by 3 bases and J by 1 base, leaving 6 bases between them. Germline loops: CDR1 SGHTA, CDR2 FQGTGA. The CDR3 bases are TGTGCCAGCAGCTTCGCCAGCCAAGAGACCCAGTACTTC. This codes for CASSFASQETQYF.

The rearrangement joins TRBV30 to TRBJ1-4, with a tentative D call TRBD1 (5 bases). CDR3 length: 13 residues. Germline V gene sequence: CDR1 GTSNPN, CDR2 SVGIG (reference sequence). V lost 8 bases, J lost 5 bases, and 15 bases lay in between. The CDR3, as DNA: TGTGCCACTACCGGGACCTCGAATGAAAAACTGTTTTTT. Translation gives CATTGTSNEKLFF.

The chain recombines TRBV28 with TRBJ2-6; 8 positions match TRBD1. Germline V gene lookup returns CDR1 MDHEN and CDR2 SYDVKM. The junction had 6 bases not matched to a gene; V was cut back by 7 bases and J by 1 base. This CDR3 has 16 amino acids. CDR3: CASTIGTGSGANVLTF. CDR3 DNA sequence: TGTGCCAGCACCATCGGGACAGGATCTGGGGCCAACGTCCTGACTTTC.

This chain connects TRBV6-1 to TRBJ2-5, with 11 bases lining up with TRBD2. Unmatched junction bases numbered 9, after V lost 4 bases and J lost 5 bases. Per germline, CDR1 MNHNS and CDR2 SASEGT. This CDR3 is 16 amino acids long. Written as DNA, the CDR3 is TGTGCCAGCAGTGCGGGGACTAGCGGAGCCATGGAGACCCAGTACTTC. It specifies CASSAGTSGAMETQYF.

The chain recombines TRBV29-1 with TRBJ2-5, with 7 bases aligning to TRBD2. Per the germline V gene, CDR1 is SQVTM and CDR2 is ANQGSEA. The junction had 10 bases not matched to a gene; V was cut back by 2 bases and J by 4 bases. CDR3 length: 15 amino acids. CDR3 bases: TGCAGCGTTGAAAGAAGGCAGGGAGGGCGAGAGACCCAGTACTTC. Encoded protein: CSVERRQGGRETQYF.

This clone was seen more than once but under ten times. This sequence joins TRBV7-9 and TRBJ1-4; 8 bases are a match to TRBD1. CDR3 size: 15 residues. CDR1 SEHNR and CDR2 FQNEAQ come from the germline V gene (reference sequence). Trimming removed 3 bases from V and 4 bases from J; junction bases left unmatched: 4. The CDR3 reads CASSFAGGFNEKLFF. CDR3 DNA sequence: TGTGCCAGCAGCTTTGCAGGGGGCTTTAATGAAAAACTGTTTTTT.

CDR3 amino acids: CASSRTSGYTGELFF. In nucleotides, the CDR3 is TGTGCCAGCAGCCGGACTAGCGGTTACACCGGGGAGCTGTTTTTT. The chain has TRBV7-3 and TRBJ2-2; the match to TRBD2 covers 10 bases. CDR1 SGHTA and CDR2 FQGTGA come from the germline V gene. The CDR3 is 15 amino acids. J lost 3 bases, V lost 5 bases, and 3 bases had no gene match.

This sequence joins TRBV6-5 and TRBJ1-1, with D perhaps matching TRBD1 (5 bases). Germline V gene lookup returns CDR1 MNHEY and CDR2 SVGAGI. Trimming left V 6 bases short and J 1 base short, with 12 bases between. There are 14 residues in the CDR3. For the CDR3, the DNA is TGTGCCAGCAGAGATTTTCAGGGGAACACTGAAGCTTTCTTT. Protein product: CASRDFQGNTEAFF.

The chain carries TRBV20-1 and TRBJ2-5; D gene ambiguous. Looked up from germline, CDR1 is DFQATT and CDR2 is SNEGSKA (reference sequence). The CDR3 is made up of 11 amino acids. Trimming removed 4 bases at V and 5 bases at J, with 8 bases between. The CDR3 DNA is TGCAGTGCTAAGAGTGGGGAGACCCAGTACTTC. It specifies CSAKSGETQYF.

The V call is TRBV29-1, the J call TRBJ2-5; D may be TRBD2 (5 bases). Germline-derived CDR1 and CDR2 are SQVTM and ANQGSEA. V was clipped by 0 bases and J by 7 bases, with 15 bases between them. The CDR3 spans 14 residues. CDR3 amino acids: CSVEDRVGSGTQYF. DNA of the CDR3: TGCAGCGTTGAAGACCGAGTGGGGAGCGGGACCCAGTACTTC.

The V call is TRBV2, the J call TRBJ2-5; D is uncertain. The germline gives CDR1 SNHLY, CDR2 FYNNEI. The length of the CDR3 is 14 residues. V was pared by 2 bases and J by 2 bases, with 9 bases between. The CDR3 reads CASSELTEQETQYF. CDR3 nucleotide sequence: TGTGCCAGCAGTGAACTAACTGAACAAGAGACCCAGTACTTC.

This chain links TRBV4-1 with TRBJ2-5; TRBD1 agrees at 10 bases. CDR3 size: 17 residues. Germline trimming cut 4 bases from V and 5 bases from J; bases unmatched to any gene: 13. CDR1 MGHRA and CDR2 YSYEKL come from the germline V gene. CDR3 DNA sequence: TGCGCCAGCAGCCGGACCCCGGGACAGGGGCATGTGGAGACCCAGTACTTC. This codes for CASSRTPGQGHVETQYF.

This rearrangement joins TRBV19 to TRBJ2-5; D might be TRBD2 (6 bases). V lost 6 bases to trimming and J lost 1 base, with 9 bases between them. The germline gives CDR1 LNHDA, CDR2 SQIVND (reference sequence). This CDR3 has 13 residues. The CDR3 nucleotides are TGTGCCAGTAGCTGGAGGGGCCAAGAGACCCAGTACTTC. It encodes CASSWRGQETQYF.

V and J are TRBV12-5 and TRBJ1-1, with a tentative D call TRBD1 (5 bases). CDR1 and CDR2 from the germline V gene are LGHNT and FRNRAP. Trimming shortened V by 6 bases and J by 2 bases, and 19 bases separated the two germline ends. The CDR3 is made up of 16 amino acids. The CDR3 DNA sequence: TGTGCTAGTGGGGGACGTCGGAGGGCGGACAACACTGAAGCTTTCTTT. This translates into CASGGRRRADNTEAFF.

This clone came up once. The chain combines TRBV28 with TRBJ1-2; D gene uncertain. The CDR3 length is 14 residues. In germline, CDR1 is MDHEN, CDR2 SYDVKM. Trimming took off 5 bases at V and 2 bases at J, with 12 bases between the two ends. Here the CDR3 DNA reads TGTGCCAGCAGTACCTCTAGAGCCAACTATGGCTACACCTTC. Amino acids: CASSTSRANYGYTF.

This sequence joins TRBV5-1 and TRBJ2-3; 9 bases are a match to TRBD1. Germline V CDR1 and CDR2: SGHRS, YFSETQ. Trimming took 4 bases from V and 0 from J; bases not matched to a gene: 3. This CDR3 contains 15 residues. The CDR3 region is CASSGGTGSTDTQYF. The CDR3 nucleotides read TGCGCCAGCAGCGGCGGGACAGGGAGCACAGATACGCAGTATTTT.

This chain links TRBV3-1 (or the pseudogene TRBV3-2) with TRBJ1-4; unclear D gene. V was shortened by 1 base and J by 0 bases, with 9 bases between the two germline ends. Germline V gives CDR1 LGHDT, CDR2 YNNKEL (reference sequence). The CDR3 contains 16 residues. The CDR3 DNA follows: TGTGCCAGCAGCCAAGTTGTCGGGACAACTAATGAAAAACTGTTTTTT. Residues: CASSQVVGTTNEKLFF.

This chain uses TRBV24-1 with TRBJ2-1; 9 bases line up with TRBD2. V shed 2 bases, J shed 8 bases, and the junction held 6 bases outside the gene matches. The germline V gene encodes CDR1 KGHDR and CDR2 SFDVKD. The CDR3 length is 15 residues. The CDR3 DNA reads as TGTGCCACCAGTGATTCGCGGGGGGGGTTGGATGAGCAGTTCTTC. Translating gives CATSDSRGGLDEQFF.

This rearrangement joins TRBV7-2 to TRBJ1-1; 8 nucleotides align to TRBD1. Germline V gives CDR1 SGHTA, CDR2 FQGNSA. The CDR3 contains 15 residues. With V trimmed by 5 bases and J by 2 bases, 7 bases remained unmatched. CDR3 bases: TGTGCCAGCAGCACCAGGGGGCTAGGAAACACTGAAGCTTTCTTT. It codes for CASSTRGLGNTEAFF.

The chain recombines TRBV5-1 with TRBJ2-5; D unclear. Germline CDR1 and CDR2: SGHRS and YFSETQ. V dropped 2 bases and J dropped 1 base, with 0 bases sitting between them. The CDR3 is 11 residues long. CDR3 protein: CASSFQETQYF. Written as DNA, the CDR3 is TGCGCCAGCAGCTTCCAAGAGACCCAGTACTTC.

This chain uses TRBV5-1 with TRBJ2-5, with TRBD2 matching over 7 bases. The V and J ends lost 3 bases and 9 bases, in that order; junction bases with no gene match: 11. In germline, CDR1 is SGHRS, CDR2 YFSETQ. The CDR3 sequence is 14 residues long. The CDR3 DNA reads TGCGCCAGCAGCTCGGGGGGACGACTCGTGGCCCAGTACTTC. It translates to CASSSGGRLVAQYF.

This clone was seen a single time. The chain carries TRBV4-3 and TRBJ2-3; 9 bases map to TRBD2. The CDR3 covers 16 residues. CDR1 and CDR2 from the germline V gene are LGHNA and YSLEER. J lost 1 base, V lost 4 bases, and 6 bases had no gene match. The CDR3 is CASSRRLADRTDTQYF. The CDR3 DNA follows: TGCGCCAGCAGCCGCAGACTAGCGGACCGCACAGATACGCAGTATTTT.

This sequence joins TRBV7-3 and TRBJ2-7; 9 bases align to TRBD1. Germline V gene data show CDR1 as SGHTA and CDR2 as FQGTGA. The length of the CDR3 is 14 residues. With 5 bases clipped from V and 0 bases from J, the junction kept 2 bases outside the gene matches. For the CDR3, the DNA is TGTGCCAGCAGCCCGGACAGGGGCTCCTACGAGCAGTACGTC. Amino acid sequence: CASSPDRGSYEQYV.

The chain uses TRBV4-1 and TRBJ1-1, with TRBD1 identical over 7 bases. This CDR3 spans 16 amino acids. The V and J ends lost 0 bases and 1 base, in that order; junction bases with no gene match: 5. Germline values: CDR1 MGHRA, CDR2 YSYEKL. The CDR3 spells CASSQDGDRTNTEAFF. The CDR3 DNA is TGCGCCAGCAGCCAAGATGGGGACAGAACGAACACTGAAGCTTTCTTT.

The genes are TRBV10-2 and TRBJ1-5; TRBD1 matches at 7 bases. The CDR3 has 14 amino acids. V lost 5 bases, J lost 5 bases, and 6 bases stayed unmatched. The germline V gene encodes CDR1 WSHSY and CDR2 SAAADI. The CDR3 is CASSQGGAHQPQHF. The CDR3 coding sequence is TGCGCCAGCAGTCAAGGGGGCGCCCATCAGCCCCAGCATTTT.